This is a list of T cell receptor beta chains from one sample in a study of identical twins. TCRdb passed the 5' RACE reads through MiXCR, listing each CDR3 protein once. Of 1.5 million to 2 million distinct CDR3 sequences in the sample, roughly a third were seen once. Sequencing used cord blood. The receptors originated from a newborn girl in good health. The CDR3 runs from the conserved cysteine through the conserved F or W. Fields, in order: V gene, CDR3 protein.

TRBV12-3/TRBV12-4 CASSLVILAGGGTDTQYF
TRBV6-1 CASTLINSNQPQHF
TRBV9 CASSVVSGGAFGTDTQYF
TRBV27 CASSLSNGSPYEQYF
TRBV28 CASSPTGYYPEQYF
TRBV27 CASSLGVGGGARFPYNEQFF
TRBV5-1 CASSLIQGPGGYTF
TRBV15 CATSRQTSSGNTIYF
TRBV12-3/TRBV12-4 CASTGTGEYNEQFF
TRBV14 CASSQVGTSVYEQFF
TRBV27 CASSPRDVVNIQYF
TRBV28 CASSSGAGGLYNEQYF
TRBV12-3/TRBV12-4 CASRPGASGRSDTQYF
TRBV6-6 CASTLAGGAYGHTF
TRBV21-1 CASSKRGQVKNIQYF
TRBV28 CASSLFPRDEQYF
TRBV28 CASSAATGSKYGYTF
TRBV27 CASSKDRVNIQYF
TRBV4-1 CASSQVGFNSPLHF
TRBV19 CASSISTGAYQPQHF
TRBV7-9 CASSLGREDYEQYF
TRBV7-2 CASSWDVYQPQHF
TRBV2 CASSASGGINEQYF
TRBV20-1 CSARINYEQYF
TRBV20-1 CSARDLGSGSWGDEQYF
TRBV5-1 CASSGDRGRELVIDTQYF
TRBV6-1 CASSSDSPSSYNEQFF
TRBV5-1 CASGGTVNTGELFF
TRBV24-1 CATSDPPGIQETQYF
TRBV20-1 CSARYRAGELFF
TRBV4-2 CASSQETSTFYERYF
TRBV30 CAWSHDRGRPHEFF
TRBV9 CASSVALGSSEGTQYF
TRBV4-2 CASSQDRRGHSPYEQYF
TRBV2 CASGLQGTAYNEQFF
TRBV29-1 CSVDQPQGRTYEQYF
TRBV10-3 CAISGRGGSGNTIYF
TRBV10-3 CAIGGGSTDTQYF
TRBV20-1 CSAVLVGTGGSGYNSPLHF
TRBV2 CASSESGRLQPQHF
TRBV2 CASSTSGGGNSPLHF
TRBV7-2 CASNSPTSGRAKNIQYF
TRBV27 CASSLGLATGTQYF
TRBV20-1 CSAKRAGANVLTF
TRBV4-2 CASSQTGGNEKLFF
TRBV12-3/TRBV12-4 CASSLYGGGGEKLFF
TRBV27 CASSLSPTGGSNQPQHF
TRBV29-1 CSARSGSFGTDYGYTF